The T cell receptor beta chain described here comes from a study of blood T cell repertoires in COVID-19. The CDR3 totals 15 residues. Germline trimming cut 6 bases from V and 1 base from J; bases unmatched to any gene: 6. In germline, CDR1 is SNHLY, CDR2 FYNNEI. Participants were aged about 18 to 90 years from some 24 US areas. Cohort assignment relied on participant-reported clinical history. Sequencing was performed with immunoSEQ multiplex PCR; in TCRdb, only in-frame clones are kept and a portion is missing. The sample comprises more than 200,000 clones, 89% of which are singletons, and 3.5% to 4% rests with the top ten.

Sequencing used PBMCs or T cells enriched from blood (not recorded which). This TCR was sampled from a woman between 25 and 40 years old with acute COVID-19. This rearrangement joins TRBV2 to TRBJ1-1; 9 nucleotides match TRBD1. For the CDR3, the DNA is TGTGCCAGCAGGAGGACAGGGGCACCGAACACTGAAGCTTTCTTT. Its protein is CASRRTGAPNTEAFF.